This is a list of T cell receptor beta chains from one sample in a study of naive and memory T cell subsets. TCRdb processed the UMI-ligation and nested PCR reads anew with MiXCR; each CDR3 protein has one entry. Altogether around 33,000 distinct CDR3 sequences are present, roughly 6.6% being singletons, with the ten largest covering approximately 2.8%. This specimen was skin, taken from a tuberculin skin test site. The receptor set was obtained from an adult in good health. Both conserved end residues are trimmed from each CDR3. The order of the fields is clone size, V gene, CDR3 protein. Clone size appears in some rows only: once, few, many, or a class for an expanded clone.

size: many; V: TRBV28; CDR3: ASSFWGGSPLH
size: many; V: TRBV5-1; CDR3: ASSLEGNTGELF
size: few; V: TRBV19; CDR3: ASSLLSGFNEAF
size: many; V: TRBV5-4; CDR3: ASSLGGGGAYEQY
size: few; V: TRBV6-1; CDR3: ASSEGGGGNTEAF
size: many; V: TRBV20-1; CDR3: SARERGLAYTGELF
size: many; V: TRBV5-1; CDR3: ASSSQWTDLNTEAF
size: few; V: TRBV12-3/TRBV12-4; CDR3: ASSWTYRLRTGELF
size: many; V: TRBV7-2; CDR3: ASSQQTGVVQY
size: few; V: TRBV20-1; CDR3: SAGDLEASPLH
size: few; V: TRBV9; CDR3: ASRGGANEKLF
size: many; V: TRBV6-2/TRBV6-3; CDR3: ASSYPYRDQPYEQY
size: -; V: TRBV7-2; CDR3: ASSLQPWTGWTKKLF
size: medium-sized; V: TRBV5-1; CDR3: ASSPEGPNTEAF
size: medium-sized; V: TRBV20-1; CDR3: SALRGQGPYEQY
size: many; V: TRBV20-1; CDR3: SASYRVHEQY
size: few; V: TRBV7-9; CDR3: ASSRSGGRSYEQY
size: many; V: TRBV4-2; CDR3: ASSLPGQTYEQY
size: few; V: TRBV12-3/TRBV12-4; CDR3: ASSVKIHTGELF
size: many; V: TRBV7-2; CDR3: ASGLTGGSTDTQY
size: many; V: TRBV5-6; CDR3: ASSPMGAGGPSYEQY
size: many; V: TRBV11-2; CDR3: ASSLDPDRGGMNTEAF
size: many; V: TRBV7-8; CDR3: ASSLVSGGHMSIQY
size: many; V: TRBV5-1; CDR3: ASAPSGGAPNKNIQY
size: many; V: TRBV5-1; CDR3: ASSPNQETQY
size: many; V: TRBV12-3/TRBV12-4; CDR3: ASSPRGIGHQPQH
size: many; V: TRBV20-1; CDR3: SARDQESFSYEQY
size: medium-sized; V: TRBV20-1; CDR3: SARIQASYEQY
size: few; V: TRBV12-3/TRBV12-4; CDR3: ASGQPLDRGQPRGKLF
size: few; V: TRBV5-4; CDR3: ASSFSSGASYNEQF
size: medium-sized; V: TRBV3-1; CDR3: ASSQYGVDTQY
size: many; V: TRBV10-2; CDR3: ASSVWENYAGELF
size: many; V: TRBV5-6; CDR3: ASSLDLNTEAF
size: medium-sized; V: TRBV20-1; CDR3: SAHRGNTEAF
size: many; V: TRBV2; CDR3: ASKQSSGANVLT
size: many; V: TRBV12-3/TRBV12-4; CDR3: ASSFLNEQY
size: many; V: TRBV6-6; CDR3: ASSYSPPLYGYT
size: few; V: TRBV20-1; CDR3: SARDQIGGTINQPQH
size: many; V: TRBV11-3; CDR3: ASSARTGGNNEQF
size: few; V: TRBV11-2; CDR3: ASSFPTSGGAGYNEQF
size: medium-sized; V: TRBV3-1; CDR3: ASSQRPPGYSGNTIY
size: many; V: TRBV10-3; CDR3: AISSPDWDRDSGANVLT
size: many; V: TRBV29-1; CDR3: SVDGGDRAF
size: many; V: TRBV7-2; CDR3: ASGDRGYGYT
size: few; V: TRBV6-5; CDR3: ASSRFAGNTIY
size: many; V: TRBV20-1; CDR3: SAIRAGSEAF
size: -; V: TRBV6-1; CDR3: ALSRYPTGPYEQY
size: many; V: TRBV9; CDR3: ASSPRGRAEAF
size: many; V: TRBV11-2; CDR3: ASSFDRKQETQY
size: many; V: TRBV11-2; CDR3: ASSSRDRGEKLF
size: few; V: TRBV20-1; CDR3: SARDLRQGYSNQPQH